This is a list of T cell receptor beta chains from one sample in a study of regulatory T cells in long-lasting Graves disease. From the multiplex PCR reads, TCRdb called clonotypes with MiXCR, one entry per CDR3 protein. Of roughly 500,000 distinct CDR3 sequences detected, about 20% appear once; the ten largest clones hold approximately 14%. The specimen comprised peripheral blood mononuclear cells (PBMCs), sampled when the disease was refractory, from a patient treated with antithyroid drugs. These receptors came from a female donor with Graves disease. Each CDR3 is given with its conserved first and last residue. A D gene is named only where the DNA matches it firmly. Size is omitted from some rows. Given values are once, few, many or a class for expanded clones.

clone_size	d_call	v_call	j_call	cdr3_aa	cdr3_nt
few	.	TRBV3-1	TRBJ1-1	CASSGDYTEAFF	TGTGCCAGCAGCGGAGACTACACTGAAGCTTTCTTT
many	.	TRBV2	TRBJ1-2	CASPELTGNYGYTF	TGTGCCAGTCCCGAACTGACCGGTAACTATGGCTACACCTTC
.	.	TRBV29-1	TRBJ2-2	CSVGRTGELFF	TGCAGCGTTGGAAGGACCGGGGAGCTGTTTTTT
many	.	TRBV7-2	TRBJ2-5	CASSLVSAGYGEETQYF	TGTGCCAGCAGCTTAGTTTCAGCGGGCTATGGAGAGGAGACCCAGTACTTC
many	.	TRBV3-1	TRBJ1-1	CASSETGRHEYTEAFF	TGTGCCAGCAGCGAGACAGGCCGGCATGAGTACACTGAAGCTTTCTTT
.	.	TRBV28	TRBJ2-3	CASSSQGEAVPDTQYF	TGTGCCAGCAGCTCCCAGGGGGAGGCAGTCCCAGATACGCAGTATTTT
once	TRBD1	TRBV7-6	TRBJ1-4	CASSRGQLGFNEKLFF	TGTGCCAGCAGCCGGGGACAGTTGGGATTCAATGAAAAACTGTTTTTT
many	.	TRBV7-2	TRBJ1-2	CASSVGRPFDGYTF	TGTGCCAGCAGCGTTGGAAGGCCCTTCGATGGCTACACCTTC
many	TRBD1	TRBV4-1	TRBJ2-7	CASSGGQVGYEQYF	TGCGCCAGCAGCGGGGGACAGGTGGGCTACGAGCAGTACTTC
.	TRBD2	TRBV12-5	TRBJ2-2	CASADRLAGVDTGELFF	TGTGCTAGTGCCGATCGACTAGCGGGAGTCGACACCGGGGAGCTGTTTTTT
.	.	TRBV28	TRBJ2-1	CASRPATGGQTSYNEQFF	TGTGCCAGCAGGCCTGCCACAGGAGGCCAGACTTCCTACAATGAGCAGTTCTTC
few	.	TRBV19	TRBJ1-1	CASSTDLLNTEAFF	TGTGCCAGTAGTACCGACTTGCTGAACACTGAAGCTTTCTTT
.	TRBD1	TRBV4-2	TRBJ1-1	CASSRGQVAATEAFF	TGTGCCAGCAGCCGAGGACAGGTGGCGGCGACTGAAGCTTTCTTT
many	TRBD2	TRBV12-3/TRBV12-4	TRBJ2-5	CASSLPGLVTETQYF	TGTGCCAGCAGTCTGCCGGGACTAGTAACCGAGACCCAGTACTTC
many	TRBD1	TRBV11-1	TRBJ1-1	CASSLDRDRTEAFF	TGTGCCAGCAGCTTGGACAGGGACCGCACTGAAGCTTTCTTT
many	.	TRBV7-9	TRBJ2-7	CASSPRTSSYEQYF	TGTGCTAGCAGCCCGAGGACGAGCTCCTACGAGCAGTACTTC
many	.	TRBV6-1	TRBJ2-5	CASNRGWETQYF	TGTGCCAGCAATAGGGGGTGGGAGACCCAGTACTTC
many	TRBD1	TRBV6-1	TRBJ1-6	CASSTRGLGSPLHF	TGTGCCAGCAGTACCAGGGGGCTCGGATCACCCCTCCACTTT
few	.	TRBV6-2/TRBV6-3	TRBJ1-4	CASRPAKGVWEKLFF	TGTGCCAGCCGACCTGCGAAGGGAGTGTGGGAAAAACTGTTTTTT
many	.	TRBV12-3/TRBV12-4	TRBJ1-2	CAIRREQLYGYTF	TGTGCCATACGTCGAGAACAGCTATATGGCTACACCTTC
.	.	TRBV20-1	TRBJ2-5	CSVTSVDPETHYF	TGCAGTGTCACTTCCGTGGATCCAGAGACCCATTACTTC
.	TRBD1	TRBV7-6	TRBJ1-4	CASSRGQGGGEKLFF	TGTGCCAGCAGCCGCGGACAGGGCGGTGGTGAAAAACTGTTTTTT
.	.	TRBV20-1	TRBJ2-7	CSARKRGLAAYEQYF	TGCAGTGCCCGCAAACGGGGGCTAGCGGCATACGAGCAGTACTTC
few	.	TRBV7-2	TRBJ1-1	CASSFRVDTEAFF	TGTGCCAGCAGCTTTAGGGTTGACACTGAAGCTTTCTTT
.	.	TRBV28	TRBJ2-7	CASSTPGISYEQYF	TGTGCCAGCAGTACACCGGGAATCTCCTACGAGCAGTACTTC
.	.	TRBV5-1	TRBJ2-2	CASSSRDASTGELFF	TGCGCCAGCAGCTCCCGGGACGCCTCCACCGGGGAGCTGTTTTTT
many	TRBD1	TRBV6-5	TRBJ1-4	CASSYGQGSEKLFF	TGTGCCAGCAGTTACGGACAGGGATCTGAAAAACTGTTTTTT
few	TRBD1	TRBV15	TRBJ1-4	CATSGDRGVEKLFF	TGTGCCACCAGCGGGGACAGGGGCGTTGAAAAACTGTTTTTT
many	.	TRBV6-1	TRBJ1-1	CASRLTRPDTEAFF	TGTGCCAGCAGACTGACACGGCCTGACACTGAAGCTTTCTTT